This TCR beta chain stems from a study of CD8 T cells in Susac syndrome. Trimming left V 9 bases short and J 4 bases short, with 15 bases between. The CDR3 is made up of 13 amino acids. Germline V gene data show CDR1 as SEHNR and CDR2 as FQNEAQ (reference sequence). Sequencing of TCR beta was performed on blood CD8+ T cells and on blood CD4+ T cells. TEMRA cells were enriched by FACS, and CD4+ and CD8+ T cells were negatively isolated. An amount of RNA that ranged from roughly 0.45 to 1 ug was reverse transcribed with random hexamers. Multiplex immunoSEQ PCR targeted 54 Vbeta and 13 Jbeta TCR beta segments. TCRdb re-analysed the immunoSEQ multiplex PCR reads in MiXCR, keeping a single row per CDR3 protein. This sample has approximately 150,000 distinct CDR3 sequences; roughly 96% occur once, and the top ten carry approximately 0.11%.

This receptor was identified in a human donor with multiple sclerosis. The chain has TRBV7-9 and TRBJ1-2, with TRBD1 as a possible D gene (6 bases). What was sequenced was CD4+ T cells from PBMCs. In DNA form, the CDR3 reads TGTGCCAGTTATGGAGGGGGATCCTATGGCTACACCTTC. Translated: CASYGGGSYGYTF.